The source of this T cell receptor beta chain is a study of spatial heterogeneity in lung cancer. Study-level findings and limits: TCRs found ubiquitously expanded in tumor appeared in blood more at resection than at follow-up.

Every TCR cDNA molecule bore a unique molecular identifier. From the 5' RACE reads, TCRdb called clonotypes with MiXCR, one entry per CDR3 protein. The sample yields several thousand distinct CDR3 sequences, approximately 15% seen once. For this clonotype: Its target is not known.

Indicated time point: sample taken at primary tumor resection. Unsorted whole RNA from tumor, nontumor lung or frozen PBMC underwent sequencing. CDR3 length: 16 amino acids. V lost 4 bases, J lost 5 bases, and 10 bases stayed unmatched. Germline CDR1 reads SNHLY; CDR2 reads FYNNEI. The chain links TRBV2 to TRBJ1-5; the match to TRBD1 covers 8 bases. The source of this sequence is a male donor with early-stage non-small cell lung cancer. This specimen consisted of PBMCs, obtained at surgery. Here the CDR3 DNA reads TGTGCCAGCAGTGGCAGGGGGCGTATGGAATATCAGCCCCAGCATTTT. Translating it yields CASSGRGRMEYQPQHF.